This section outlines one TCR beta chain sequence together with its context. This specimen comes from a study of blood T cell repertoires in COVID-19. Overall study context: COVID-19 samples collected from the United States, Italy and Spain covered acute and convalescent phases. T cells, B-cell-depleted T cells, or PBMCs provided the cDNA or gDNA that served as material.

In the original analysis: It was from reference gene primer amplification that nucleated cell counts were estimated. Measured with immunoSEQ multiplex PCR; TCRdb has only the in-frame clones, and not every one. V and J calls and clone size are given by that table; D and trimming were obtained from the DNA. Of 290,000 or so clones detected, around 84% appear once; the ten largest clones hold 1% to 1.5%. The sequenced sample consisted of peripheral blood. The origin of this receptor is a man in his 70s with acute or convalescent COVID-19.

CDR3 DNA: TGTGCCAGCAGCTCGCGGACTAGCCGGCAGTTCTTC. It translates to CASSSRTSRQFF. J is TRBJ2-1 and V is TRBV7-2; 8 bases match TRBD2. CDR1 is SGHTA and CDR2 is FQGNSA in the germline V gene. The J segment lost 12 bases and the V segment lost 4 bases, leaving 5 bases of the junction unmatched. This CDR3 spans 12 amino acids. Full variable domain (remainder filled in from reference TRBV7-2 and TRBJ2-1): GAGVSQSPSNKVTEKGKDVELRCDPISGHTALYWYRQSLGQGLEFLIYFQGNSAPDKSGLPSDRFSAERTGGSVSTLTIQRTQQEDSAVYLCASSSRTSRQFFGPGTRLTVL.